This T cell receptor (beta chain) was documented in a study of human thymus T cells. TCRdb's copy holds only in-frame clones and misses some; the assay was immunoSEQ multiplex PCR. The profile shows 55,000 to 70,000 clones, approximately 95% of them singletons. This clone was counted a single time. All available leukocytes, rather than a set cell count, yielded the blood DNA. The receptor's source is a boy less than two years old with a congenital heart defect but otherwise immunologically healthy. Sequencing was performed on blood.

CDR3 nucleotides: TGTGCCACCCGATCGGGGATCCAAGAGACCCAGTACTTC. It translates to CATRSGIQETQYF. The J gene is TRBJ2-5, the V gene TRBV6-6; D may be TRBD2 (5 bases). The V end was cut by 10 bases, the J end by 1 base, with 13 bases between. The CDR3 extends over 13 amino acids. Germline V lookup: CDR1 MNHNY, CDR2 SVGAGI (reference sequence).